The source of this T cell receptor beta chain is a study of pediatric ulcerative colitis. Points from the study as a whole: Ulcerative colitis patients shared more blood-rectal clones than controls. A couple of patients had blood samples with substantially reduced template counts.

In its sample, this clone was seen once. The target antigen is unknown. The survey-level immunoSEQ assay was used. The method was immunoSEQ multiplex PCR; TCRdb's version includes in-frame clones alone and lacks a portion of them. The table records some 50,000 clones, about 78% of them present only once. During colonoscopy, one to two rectal pinch biopsies were collected. This CDR3 spans 14 amino acids. CDR1 is SGHRS and CDR2 is YFSETQ in the germline V gene. V dropped 0 bases and J dropped 10; count of bases not matched to a gene: 6. The rearrangement links TRBV5-1 to TRBJ2-1, with 8 bases matching TRBD2. Source material: gut tissue. The clonotype originates from a girl aged 10 to 17 with moderate ulcerative colitis. The CDR3 here is CASSLGSGGAEQFF. The CDR3 DNA follows: TGCGCCAGCAGCTTGGGGAGCGGGGGCGCGGAGCAGTTCTTC. The whole variable domain, filled in from reference TRBV5-1 and TRBJ2-1, reads KAGVTQTPRYLIKTRGQQVTLSCSPISGHRSVSWYQQTPGQGLQFLFEYFSETQRNKGNFPGRFSGRQFSNSRSEMNVSTLELGDSALYLCASSLGSGGAEQFFGPGTRLTVL.